One and the same sample provided the 30 T cell receptor beta chains below, sequenced in a study of cytomegalovirus exposure and HLA in healthy donors. Primers for the PCR totalled 60 Vbeta and 13 Jbeta. Libraries were prepared by immunoSEQ multiplex PCR; TCRdb keeps only in-frame clonotypes and omits some of them. Of approximately 100,000 clones in the sample, around 66% were seen once. Material: PBMCs. The receptors stem from a woman aged 45-65 years in good health and CMV-seronegative.

V usage is TRBV4-1 and J usage is TRBJ2-3; 9 bases fit TRBD1. Germline trimming cut 4 bases from V and 1 base from J; bases unmatched to any gene: 6. CDR3 length: 16 amino acids. Germline V gene data show CDR1 as MGHRA and CDR2 as YSYEKL. The DNA for the CDR3 is TGCGCCAGCAGCCGCGTGGGGACAGGGCGCACAGATACGCAGTATTTT. Residues: CASSRVGTGRTDTQYF.

The chain recombines TRBV28 with TRBJ2-7, with 7 bases fitting TRBD1. V gave up 6 bases and J gave up 0 bases; unmatched junction bases: 20. CDR1 is MDHEN and CDR2 is SYDVKM in the germline V gene. CDR3 length: 19 residues. In DNA, the CDR3 is TGTGCCAGCAGCAGTAATTCACCCATGGGGACAGAGAGCTCCTACGAGCAGTACTTC. Its translation is CASSSNSPMGTESSYEQYF. Supplemented by reference TRBV28 and TRBJ2-7, the full variable domain reads DVKVTQSSRYLVKRTGEKVFLECVQDMDHENMFWYRQDPGLGLRLIYFSYDVKMKEKGDIPEGYSVSREKKERFSLILESASTNQTSMYLCASSSNSPMGTESSYEQYFGPGTRLTVT.

The chain joins TRBV19 to TRBJ2-7, with 7 positions matching TRBD1. V gave up 4 bases and J gave up 4 bases; unmatched junction bases: 7. This CDR3 has 14 amino acids. Germline V CDR1 and CDR2: LNHDA, SQIVND (reference sequence). The CDR3 DNA is TGTGCCAGTAGTACCGGACAGGCTAAATACGAGCAGTACTTC. This gives the protein CASSTGQAKYEQYF.

J is TRBJ1-2 and V is TRBV27; 9 bases agree with TRBD1. The CDR3 loop spans 14 amino acids. Germline V gene lookup returns CDR1 MNHEY and CDR2 SMNVEV (reference sequence). The V segment lost 5 bases and the J segment 7 bases; nucleotides outside the gene matches: 8. The CDR3 here is CASSPAGQGVGYTF. CDR3 sequence (DNA): TGTGCCAGCAGTCCCGCGGGACAGGGAGTTGGCTACACCTTC.

The gene calls are TRBV5-8 and TRBJ2-7; D is ambiguous. Germline V lookup: CDR1 SGHTS, CDR2 YDEGEE. Trimming removed 0 bases at V and 1 base at J, with 17 bases between. The length of the CDR3 is 17 residues. CDR3 region: CASSLGPSGWVSYEQYF. CDR3 DNA: TGTGCCAGCAGCTTGGGGCCTTCAGGATGGGTTTCCTACGAGCAGTACTTC.

V and J are TRBV28 and TRBJ2-3, with 8 nucleotides matching TRBD1. The CDR3 is 15 residues long. Germline V gene sequence: CDR1 MDHEN, CDR2 SYDVKM. V lost 4 bases and J lost 2; bases outside the gene matches: 5. As DNA, the CDR3 is TGTGCCAGCAGTTCGGGACAGGACCTCACAGATACGCAGTATTTT. This gives the protein CASSSGQDLTDTQYF.

This clone was observed a single time. The chain recombines TRBV28 with TRBJ2-7; D might be TRBD1 (5 bases). The V gene lost 3 bases and the J gene lost 4 bases, with 22 bases spanning the gap. Looked up from germline, CDR1 is MDHEN and CDR2 is SYDVKM. The length of the CDR3 is 17 residues. The CDR3 bases are TGTGCCAGCAGTTTCCCCGGGTCAGCTCAGGGTTCATACGAGCAGTACTTC. Translating gives CASSFPGSAQGSYEQYF.

Concerning this clone itself: One junction end does not reproduce the germline sequence, and a read error may be involved. Here the CDR3 DNA reads TGTGCCAGTAGCATGGAAGGGACTAGCGGGGCGGCGAACTTC. Translation gives CASSMEGTSGAANF. The V and J genes are TRBV19 and TRBJ2-5; 13 bases map to TRBD2. Germline-derived CDR1 and CDR2 are LNHDA and SQIVND (reference sequence). The CDR3 runs 14 residues.

The CDR3 DNA sequence: TGTGCCAGCATCCCCAACAGTTGGGAGGGCTATGGCTACACCTTC. Translating it yields CASIPNSWEGYGYTF. The V and J genes are TRBV7-9 and TRBJ1-2; D not certain. Germline V gene data show CDR1 as SEHNR and CDR2 as FQNEAQ (reference sequence). V was cut by 7 bases and J by 4 bases, with 19 bases left in between. There are 15 residues in the CDR3.

This clone occurred a few times. The J gene is TRBJ1-1, the V gene TRBV10-3; D is ambiguous. Germline CDR1 is ENHRY and CDR2 is SYGVKD. This CDR3 has 14 residues. In nucleotides, the CDR3 is TGTGCTTCCAACCCGGGAGTTGAGAACACTGAAGCTTTCTTT. It encodes CASNPGVENTEAFF.

J is TRBJ1-5 and V is TRBV6-1, with 7 nucleotides matching TRBD1. Germline V CDR1 and CDR2: MNHNS, SASEGT. CDR3 length: 15 amino acids. V lost 6 bases and J lost 0; bases outside the gene matches: 5. This chain's CDR3 is CASRVTGYSNQPQHF. The DNA of the CDR3 is TGTGCCAGCAGGGTGACAGGGTATAGCAATCAGCCCCAGCATTTT.

This clone was seen more than once but under ten times. The chain couples TRBV30 to TRBJ1-1, with D unresolved. Looked up from germline, CDR1 is GTSNPN and CDR2 is SVGIG (reference sequence). Trimming took 0 bases from V and 5 from J, leaving 10 bases between them. The CDR3 covers 13 residues. CDR3 residues: CAWSVQRETEAFF. CDR3 bases: TGTGCCTGGAGTGTACAGAGGGAGACTGAAGCTTTCTTT.

The chain links TRBV29-1 to TRBJ2-3; a possible D gene is TRBD2 (6 bases). Germline-derived CDR1 and CDR2 are SQVTM and ANQGSEA. This CDR3 has 15 amino acids. The germline V and J ends were trimmed by 6 bases and 1 base, with 17 bases remaining between them. The CDR3 nucleotides read TGCAGCGTCGGGAGCTACCAGGGCCGCACAGATACGCAGTATTTT. As protein: CSVGSYQGRTDTQYF.

J is TRBJ2-7 and V is TRBV29-1, with no clear D. Germline lookup yields CDR1 SQVTM and CDR2 ANQGSEA. Trimming stripped 2 bases from V and 6 bases from J, with 8 bases between. CDR3 length equals 11 residues. The DNA of the CDR3 is TGCAGCGTTGAAAGCCCTGGCGAGCAGTACTTC. Its protein is CSVESPGEQYF.

This clone was counted a single time. J is TRBJ2-7 and V is TRBV6-6; TRBD2 matches at 9 bases. This CDR3 has 15 amino acids. With 4 bases clipped from V and 5 bases from J, the junction kept 9 bases outside the gene matches. Germline V gene data show CDR1 as MNHNY and CDR2 as SVGAGI (reference sequence). CDR3 protein: CASSSLSGSSHEQYF. CDR3 coding DNA: TGTGCCAGCAGTTCCCTTAGCGGGAGTTCCCACGAGCAGTACTTC.

The chain employs TRBV27 and TRBJ1-4, with D perhaps TRBD1 (6 bases). This CDR3 spans 15 amino acids. The ends were cut back, 0 bases at V and 8 bases at J, with 13 bases in the middle. Per germline, CDR1 MNHEY and CDR2 SMNVEV (reference sequence). The CDR3: CASSLSRQVGEKLFF. Written as DNA, the CDR3 is TGTGCCAGCAGTTTATCCCGACAGGTGGGCGAAAAACTGTTTTTT.

This chain joins TRBV4-1 and TRBJ2-1; TRBD2 matches at 7 bases. Germline V gives CDR1 MGHRA, CDR2 YSYEKL. This CDR3 is 15 amino acids long. V gave up 1 base and J gave up 2 bases; unmatched junction bases: 2. The CDR3 DNA follows: TGCGCCAGCAGCCAAGTAGGACTAGCCTACAATGAGCAGTTCTTC. This gives the protein CASSQVGLAYNEQFF.

The chain is built from TRBV5-1 and TRBJ1-5; D is unclear. Germline values: CDR1 SGHRS, CDR2 YFSETQ. V was clipped by 0 bases and J by 3 bases, with 7 bases between them. This CDR3 is 14 amino acids long. CDR3 bases: TGCGCCAGCAGCTTGGGCGTCGACAATCAGCCCCAGCATTTT. This encodes CASSLGVDNQPQHF.

This chain connects TRBV10-2 to TRBJ1-2; 9 nucleotides align to TRBD1. Trimming cost V 10 bases and J 4 bases; bases outside gene matches: 10. The CDR3 totals 14 residues. Germline V gene data show CDR1 as WSHSY and CDR2 as SAAADI. The CDR3 DNA sequence: TGCGCCACGTGGTCGGGACAGGGTACCTATGGCTACACCTTC. It codes for CATWSGQGTYGYTF.

CDR3 DNA sequence: TGTGCCAGCAGCCTGGAAGGACTAGCGGGGTCGAACGAGCAGTACTTC. Translating gives CASSLEGLAGSNEQYF. The chain is built from TRBV4-2 and TRBJ2-7; TRBD2 agrees at 12 bases. The V and J ends lost 4 bases and 5 bases, in that order; junction bases with no gene match: 9. CDR1 and CDR2 from the germline V gene are LGHNA and YNFKEQ. The CDR3 runs 16 residues.

This clone was counted a few times. The gene calls are TRBV7-9 and TRBJ2-3; D unclear. Trimming left V 8 bases short and J 4 bases short, with 7 bases between. Germline V lookup: CDR1 SEHNR, CDR2 FQNEAQ (reference sequence). The CDR3 loop spans 11 amino acids. The CDR3 spells CASHRADTQYF. The CDR3 nucleotides are TGTGCCAGCCACCGGGCAGATACGCAGTATTTT.

The chain uses TRBV13 and TRBJ2-7, with 8 bases fitting TRBD2. The CDR3 runs 13 residues. The trim removed 5 bases at V and 4 bases at J, leaving 4 bases unmatched. Germline-derived CDR1 and CDR2 are PRHDT and FYEKMQ (reference sequence). For the CDR3, the DNA is TGTGCCAGCAGCGGTAGCGGGGCTTACGAGCAGTACTTC. It specifies CASSGSGAYEQYF.

The chain employs TRBV7-2 and TRBJ2-3, with D maybe TRBD1 (6 bases). Germline-derived CDR1 and CDR2 are SGHTA and FQGNSA. CDR3 length: 18 residues. V shed 5 bases and J shed 2 bases, with 23 bases lying between them. The CDR3 DNA follows: TGTGCCAGCAGCGCCACACGGCCGGGACAAACAAACACAGATACGCAGTATTTT. Translation gives CASSATRPGQTNTDTQYF.

The rearrangement joins TRBV6-1 to TRBJ2-3, with 9 bases matching TRBD2. CDR1 and CDR2 (germline): MNHNS, SASEGT. The CDR3 contains 14 residues. The J segment lost 6 bases and the V segment lost 6 bases, leaving 7 bases of the junction unmatched. This CDR3 reads CASRGGGAGDTQYF. In nucleotides, the CDR3 is TGTGCCAGCAGGGGCGGGGGGGCAGGGGATACGCAGTATTTT.

This clone has only a few counts. The chain joins TRBV19 to TRBJ2-2, with D tentatively TRBD1 (6 bases). Germline V gives CDR1 LNHDA, CDR2 SQIVND (reference sequence). There are 15 residues in the CDR3. Trimming stripped 6 bases from V and 3 bases from J, with 14 bases between. The CDR3 region is CASSGTGLYTGELFF. The CDR3 DNA reads as TGTGCCAGTAGCGGAACAGGGCTCTACACCGGGGAGCTGTTTTTT. Filled out from reference TRBV19 and TRBJ2-2, the complete variable domain reads DGGITQSPKYLFRKEGQNVTLSCEQNLNHDAMYWYRQDPGQGLRLIYYSQIVNDFQKGDIAEGYSVSREKKESFPLTVTSAQKNPTAFYLCASSGTGLYTGELFFGEGSRLTVL.

The chain carries TRBV28 and TRBJ2-2; no clear D. Germline lookup yields CDR1 MDHEN and CDR2 SYDVKM. V lost 4 bases and J lost 0, with 3 bases in between. The CDR3 is 13 residues long. The CDR3 region is CASSSSNTGELFF. The CDR3 DNA is TGTGCCAGCAGTTCGTCGAACACCGGGGAGCTGTTTTTT.

This clone was recorded a few times. The chain's CDR3 is CASSPATSGRIQTQYF. The CDR3 nucleotides are TGTGCCAGCAGCCCCGCAACTAGCGGGAGAATCCAGACCCAGTACTTC. The chain has TRBV7-3 and TRBJ2-5, with 11 bases identical to TRBD2. CDR1 is SGHTA and CDR2 is FQGTGA in the germline V gene. The junction had 11 bases not matched to a gene; V was cut back by 5 bases and J by 6 bases. This CDR3 comprises 16 residues.

V usage is TRBV10-3 and J usage is TRBJ2-1; TRBD2 is a possible D gene (6 bases). V was shortened by 4 bases and J by 5 bases, with 18 bases between the two germline ends. Germline V gene lookup returns CDR1 ENHRY and CDR2 SYGVKD. The CDR3 has 16 residues. CDR3 DNA: TGTGCCATCAGTGTAGCACCCCGGGAGCGGAACAATGAGCAGTTCTTC. This translates into CAISVAPRERNNEQFF.

The chain couples TRBV29-1 to TRBJ2-1; 13 bases fit TRBD2. The germline gives CDR1 SQVTM, CDR2 ANQGSEA. The CDR3 totals 14 residues. V was pared by 3 bases and J by 9 bases, with 5 bases of the junction left unmatched. As DNA, the CDR3 is TGCAGCGTTGAGTCGGGACTAGCGGGAATTGAGCAGTTCTTC. It specifies CSVESGLAGIEQFF.

The chain joins TRBV18 to TRBJ2-3, with D maybe TRBD1 (6 bases). Trimming removed 4 bases at V and 3 bases at J, with 14 bases between. Germline-derived CDR1 and CDR2 are KGHSH and LQKENI. This CDR3 has 15 residues. DNA for the CDR3: TGTGCCAGCTCACTTCAGGGGTTCGGTACAGATACGCAGTATTTT. Translated, it gives CASSLQGFGTDTQYF. Full variable domain (remainder filled in from reference TRBV18 and TRBJ2-3): NAGVMQNPRHLVRRRGQEARLRCSPMKGHSHVYWYRQLPEEGLKFMVYLQKENIIDESGMPKERFSAEFPKEGPSILRIQQVVRGDSAAYFCASSLQGFGTDTQYFGPGTRLTVL.